This TCR beta chain was recorded in a study of preoperative IRX-2 immunotherapy in early breast cancer. Trimming pared 2 bases from V and 3 bases from J, leaving 2 bases between. Germline CDR1 reads MDHEN; CDR2 reads SYDVKM. There are 12 residues in the CDR3. Sequenced by immunoSEQ multiplex PCR; TCRdb stores in-frame clones only, minus some. The profile covers 30,000 or so clones, with 85% to 90% appearing a single time and just over 9.5% taken by the ten largest. Specified treatment: preoperative locoregional IRX-2 cytokine immunotherapy. Patients received preoperative, locoregional IRX-2 cytokine immunotherapy in a phase Ib study.

The source of this sequence is a human donor with breast cancer. This material was acquired from a patient treated with IRX-2 immunotherapy. This sequence joins TRBV28 and TRBJ1-5; D unclear. The CDR3 region is CASSLVNQPQHF. The CDR3 region has the DNA TGTGCCAGCAGTTTAGTCAATCAGCCCCAGCATTTT. Filled out from reference TRBV28 and TRBJ1-5, the complete variable domain reads DVKVTQSSRYLVKRTGEKVFLECVQDMDHENMFWYRQDPGLGLRLIYFSYDVKMKEKGDIPEGYSVSREKKERFSLILESASTNQTSMYLCASSLVNQPQHFGDGTRLSIL.